The 17 T cell receptor beta chains presented below share a single source sample, sequenced in a study of neurological immune-mediated disorders. TCRdb reprocessed the 5' RACE reads via MiXCR and lists one record per CDR3 protein. The table has more than 75,000 distinct CDR3 sequences, around 4.5% seen once; the top ten hold 5.7%. Time point meaning: longitudinal time-point 3. Source material: PBMCs. The receptors were gathered from a woman aged 60 to 75 with multiple sclerosis.

This clonotype was counted at least ten times. The rearrangement links TRBV5-1 to TRBJ2-1; D remains ambiguous. The V and J ends lost 2 bases and 3 bases respectively, with 12 bases between them. Per germline, CDR1 SGHRS and CDR2 YFSETQ. This CDR3 spans 15 amino acids. The CDR3 protein is CASSFYPFDYNEQFF. Written as DNA, the CDR3 is TGCGCCAGCAGCTTCTATCCGTTTGACTACAATGAGCAGTTCTTC.

This clonotype was counted many times. This chain uses TRBV5-1 with TRBJ2-7, with 8 bases identical to TRBD1. The CDR3 is 14 residues long. Losses at the gene ends were 3 bases for V and 2 bases for J; bases not matched to a gene: 4. From germline, CDR1 is SGHRS and CDR2 YFSETQ. CDR3 in DNA: TGCGCCAGCAGCTCGACAGGGGCCGCCTACGAGCAGTACTTC. Amino acid sequence: CASSSTGAAYEQYF.

By sample fraction, this clonotype is medium-sized. V gene TRBV3-1 combines with J gene TRBJ1-2; TRBD1 agrees at 10 bases. Germline lookup yields CDR1 LGHDT and CDR2 YNNKEL (reference sequence). The V segment lost 4 bases and the J segment 8 bases; nucleotides outside the gene matches: 7. The CDR3 is made up of 14 amino acids. CDR3 loop: CASSRKGTGEGYTF. In nucleotides, the CDR3 is TGTGCCAGCAGCCGAAAAGGGACAGGGGAAGGCTACACCTTC.

This clonotype was observed at least ten times. CDR3 protein: CSANQIEAFF. CDR3 nucleotide sequence: TGCAGTGCCAATCAAATTGAAGCTTTCTTT. The chain has TRBV20-1 and TRBJ1-1; D remains ambiguous. Trimming cost V 6 bases and J 7 bases, with 9 bases left between them. CDR1 DFQATT and CDR2 SNEGSKA come from the germline V gene (reference sequence). This CDR3 comprises 10 residues.

This clonotype was seen many times. This chain connects TRBV12-3 or TRBV12-4 to TRBJ2-1; 8 positions agree with TRBD2. The CDR3 sequence is 15 residues long. Unmatched junction bases numbered 13, after V lost 8 bases and J lost 7 bases. This CDR3 is CASGPQVRGGNEQFF. The CDR3 DNA is TGTGCCAGCGGGCCGCAGGTTCGGGGGGGGAATGAGCAGTTCTTC.

This clonotype was counted at least ten times. The V gene is TRBV11-2, the J gene TRBJ2-2; unclear D gene. Trimming pared 2 bases from V and 4 bases from J, leaving 8 bases between. CDR1 and CDR2 (germline): SGHAT, FQNNGV. The CDR3 length is 14 residues. The CDR3 region is CASSLWRATGELFF. The CDR3, as DNA: TGTGCCAGCAGCTTATGGCGAGCCACCGGGGAGCTGTTTTTT. Using reference TRBV11-2 and TRBJ2-2 for the parts outside the CDR3, the full variable domain is EAGVAQSPRYKIIEKRQSVAFWCNPISGHATLYWYQQILGQGPKLLIQFQNNGVVDDSQLPKDRFSAERLKGVDSTLKIQPAKLEDSAVYLCASSLWRATGELFFGEGSRLTVL.

This clonotype was counted at least ten times. The rearrangement joins TRBV7-2 to TRBJ2-1, with 14 bases identical to TRBD2. V lost 1 base and J lost 12; bases outside the gene matches: 2. Germline V gives CDR1 SGHTA, CDR2 FQGNSA. The CDR3 contains 14 residues. The CDR3 region is CASSLGLAGGRQFF. The CDR3 nucleotides are TGTGCCAGCAGCTTAGGACTAGCGGGGGGGAGGCAGTTCTTC.

This clonotype has at least ten counts. The J gene is TRBJ1-1, the V gene TRBV5-6; D possibly corresponds to TRBD1 (6 bases). The ends were cut back, 6 bases at V and 4 bases at J, with 19 bases in the middle. The CDR3 spans 15 residues. Germline CDR1 reads SGHDT; CDR2 reads YYEEEE. The CDR3 bases are TGTGCCAGCACCACGGGAGGGGGTGACGGCACTGAAGCTTTCTTT. Its protein product is CASTTGGGDGTEAFF.

This clonotype was seen repeatedly, ten times or more. This chain uses TRBV6-1 with TRBJ1-1; no clear D gene. The CDR3 spans 12 residues. The V end lost 3 bases, the J end lost 3 bases, and 5 bases lay between the germline ends. Per the germline V gene, CDR1 is MNHNS and CDR2 is SASEGT. CDR3 bases: TGTGCCAGCAGTGACAGCCACACTGAAGCTTTCTTT. Encoded protein: CASSDSHTEAFF.

The chain couples TRBV20-1 to TRBJ2-2; a weak D match, TRBD2 (6 bases). The length of the CDR3 is 14 residues. Germline-derived CDR1 and CDR2 are DFQATT and SNEGSKA (reference sequence). Trimming cost V 6 bases and J 1 base, with 12 bases left between them. The CDR3 nucleotides are TGCAGTGCCCCCGGAGCGGGGAACACCGGGGAGCTGTTTTTT. This sequence encodes CSAPGAGNTGELFF.

Many counts were recorded for this clonotype. The chain carries TRBV15 and TRBJ1-2; maybe TRBD1 (6 bases). Trimming removed 4 bases from V and 8 bases from J, with 14 bases in between. Germline V gives CDR1 LNHNV, CDR2 YYDKDF (reference sequence). This CDR3 spans 13 amino acids. CDR3 sequence (DNA): TGTGCCACCAGCATCAACAGGGAACGCGGCTACACCTTC. The encoded protein is CATSINRERGYTF.

This clonotype was seen at least ten times. A read error may produce the germline difference seen at one junction end. This chain connects TRBV6-5 to TRBJ2-1, with D unresolved. In germline, CDR1 is MNHEY, CDR2 SVGAGI. The CDR3 consists of 11 residues. The CDR3 DNA reads TGTGCCAGCACTAGGCCGAGAGAGCGGTTCTTC. Translation gives CASTRPRERFF.

This clonotype was seen many times. The rearrangement uses TRBV28 and TRBJ2-5; maybe TRBD2 (6 bases). Germline V lookup: CDR1 MDHEN, CDR2 SYDVKM. Trimming removed 2 bases from V and 4 bases from J, with 14 bases in between. CDR3 length: 15 amino acids. In DNA, the CDR3 is TGTGCCAGCAGTTTAGGAGGGCGAAGCCTAGAGACCCAGTACTTC. It is translated as CASSLGGRSLETQYF.

In this sample, this clonotype turned up many times. This sequence joins TRBV5-1 and TRBJ1-6; no firm D call. Trimming pared 4 bases from V and 4 bases from J, leaving 9 bases between. There are 14 residues in the CDR3. The germline CDR1 and CDR2 sequences are SGHRS and YFSETQ. CDR3 amino acids: CASSPQEYNSPLHF. CDR3 nucleotide sequence: TGCGCCAGCAGCCCCCAGGAATATAATTCACCCCTCCACTTT.

In this sample, this clonotype turned up many times. The chain combines TRBV7-9 with TRBJ2-3; a weak D match, TRBD1 (6 bases). V was trimmed by 5 bases and J by 1 base, leaving 16 bases between them. Germline V lookup: CDR1 SEHNR, CDR2 FQNEAQ (reference sequence). CDR3 length: 16 amino acids. CDR3 sequence: CASSPDGTTGTDTQYF. The CDR3 DNA is TGTGCCAGCAGCCCCGATGGGACAACAGGCACAGATACGCAGTATTTT.

There are many counts of this clonotype. V gene TRBV5-6 combines with J gene TRBJ2-1; perhaps TRBD1 as D (5 bases). Trimming left V 1 base short and J 3 bases short, with 5 bases between. This CDR3 spans 13 amino acids. The germline V gene has CDR1 SGHDT and CDR2 YYEEEE. The CDR3 bases are TGTGCCAGCAGCTTGCAGGGCTACAATGAGCAGTTCTTC. Protein: CASSLQGYNEQFF.

This clonotype was seen repeatedly, ten times or more. The chain uses TRBV18 and TRBJ2-5; TRBD2 aligns across 13 bases. CDR3 length: 19 amino acids. CDR1 and CDR2 (germline): KGHSH, LQKENI. V was clipped by 5 bases and J by 4 bases; unmatched bases: 16. The CDR3 loop is CASSFRLAGGPPTRETQYF. The CDR3 bases are TGTGCCAGCTCATTCAGACTAGCGGGGGGCCCTCCGACCAGAGAGACCCAGTACTTC.